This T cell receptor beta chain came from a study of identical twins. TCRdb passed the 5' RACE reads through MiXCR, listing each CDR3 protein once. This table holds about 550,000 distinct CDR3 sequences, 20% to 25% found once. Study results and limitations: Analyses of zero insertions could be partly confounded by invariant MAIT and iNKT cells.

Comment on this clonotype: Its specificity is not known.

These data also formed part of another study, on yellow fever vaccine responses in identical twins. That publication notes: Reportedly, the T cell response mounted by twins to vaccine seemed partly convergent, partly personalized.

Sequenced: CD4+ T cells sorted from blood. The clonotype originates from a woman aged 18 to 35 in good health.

CDR3 sequence: CSARGQGQTQYF. For the CDR3, the DNA is TGCAGTGCTAGGGGACAGGGACAGACCCAGTACTTC. The chain links TRBV20-1 to TRBJ2-5; 9 bases fit TRBD1. After removal of 3 bases from V and 6 bases from J, the junction contained 2 bases not matched to a gene. Per germline, CDR1 DFQATT and CDR2 SNEGSKA (reference sequence). The CDR3 covers 12 residues.